This T cell receptor (beta chain) was documented in a study of blood T cells in healthy people across ages. A second PCR of 7 to 11 cycles used a sample-barcoded 5' primer and a J-beta primer mix. TCRdb reprocessed the 5' RACE reads via MiXCR and lists one record per CDR3 protein. Among about 730,000 distinct CDR3 sequences listed, roughly 41% were seen once. The draw of peripheral blood yielded around 10 milliliters from each donor. This clonotype came up a few times. This CDR3 is 14 amino acids long. Trimming left V 6 bases short and J 1 base short, with 12 bases between. CDR1 and CDR2 from the germline V gene are MNHNY and SVGAGI (reference sequence).

The chain recombines TRBV6-6 with TRBJ1-1, with a weak D call TRBD1 (6 bases). This clonotype was obtained from a woman in her fifties or sixties in good health. The sample taken for sequencing was blood. The CDR3 loop is CASSQDSPNTEAFF. The CDR3 nucleotides read TGTGCCAGCAGCCAGGACAGCCCGAACACTGAAGCTTTCTTT.